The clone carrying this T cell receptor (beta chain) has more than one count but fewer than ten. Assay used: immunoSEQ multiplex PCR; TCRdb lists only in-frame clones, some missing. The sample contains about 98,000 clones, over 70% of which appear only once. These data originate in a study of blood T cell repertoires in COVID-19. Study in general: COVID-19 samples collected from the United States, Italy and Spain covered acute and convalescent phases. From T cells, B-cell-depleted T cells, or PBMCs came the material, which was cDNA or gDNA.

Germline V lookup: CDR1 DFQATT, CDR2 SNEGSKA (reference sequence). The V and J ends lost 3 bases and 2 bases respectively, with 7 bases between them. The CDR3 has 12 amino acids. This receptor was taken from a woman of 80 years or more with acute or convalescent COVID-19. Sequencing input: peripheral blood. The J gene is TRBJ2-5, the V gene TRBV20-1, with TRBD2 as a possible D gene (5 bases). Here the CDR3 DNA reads TGCAGTGCTAGTTGGAGGCAAGAGACCCAGTACTTC. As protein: CSASWRQETQYF.